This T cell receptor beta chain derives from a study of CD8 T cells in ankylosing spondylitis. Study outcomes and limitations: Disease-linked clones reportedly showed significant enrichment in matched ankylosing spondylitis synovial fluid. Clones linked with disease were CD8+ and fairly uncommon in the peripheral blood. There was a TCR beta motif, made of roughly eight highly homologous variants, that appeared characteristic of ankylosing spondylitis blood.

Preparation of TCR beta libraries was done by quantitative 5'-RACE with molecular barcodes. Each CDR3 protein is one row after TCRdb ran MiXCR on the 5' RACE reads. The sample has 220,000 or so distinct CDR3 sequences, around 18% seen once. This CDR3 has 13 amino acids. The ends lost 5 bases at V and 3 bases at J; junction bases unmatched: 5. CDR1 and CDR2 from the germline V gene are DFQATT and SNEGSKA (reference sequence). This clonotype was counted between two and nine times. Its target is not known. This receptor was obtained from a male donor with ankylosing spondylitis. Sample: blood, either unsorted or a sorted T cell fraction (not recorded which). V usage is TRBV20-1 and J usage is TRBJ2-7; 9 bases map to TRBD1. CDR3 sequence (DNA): TGCAGTGCTTCCCGACAGGGGGACTACGAGCAGTACTTC. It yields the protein CSASRQGDYEQYF.